The clone carrying this T cell receptor (beta chain) was recorded only once. V was pared by 0 bases and J by 8 bases, with 6 bases of the junction left unmatched. Looked up from germline, CDR1 is SEHNR and CDR2 is FQNEAQ (reference sequence). This CDR3 comprises 16 residues. The data are from a study of blood T cell repertoires in COVID-19. Study details: The cDNA or gDNA used as material had been derived from T cells, B-cell-depleted T cells, or PBMCs.

TCRdb's table, derived via immunoSEQ multiplex PCR, lists solely in-frame clones and lacks some. The sample records 90,000 to 100,000 clones, around 84% being singletons. The clonotype originates from an older man with active or convalescent COVID-19. The V gene is TRBV7-9, the J gene TRBJ1-4; 10 bases line up with TRBD1. Sequences were obtained from peripheral blood. As DNA, the CDR3 is TGTGCCAGCAGCTTAGCCCGGACAGGGGGAAGGGAAAAACTGTTTTTT. The encoded protein is CASSLARTGGREKLFF.